The 26 T cell receptor beta chains reported below all come from one sample, sequenced in a study of cytomegalovirus exposure and HLA in healthy donors (dated by TCRdb to 2015 to 2018). The library came from the immunoSEQ multiplex PCR assay. As stored in TCRdb, this immuneACCESS dataset retains in-frame rearrangements with V and J assigned. A fraction of the clones does not appear; measured against another copy, unresolved V genes explain less than half of the discrepancy, and the remainder lacks a known reason. This sample is represented by 50,000 to 65,000 clones; 95% of them were singletons. The ten most abundant clones make up about 6.5% of the sample. Sample: PBMCs. The source is a woman aged 18-29 years in good health and CMV-seropositive.

The V gene is TRBV20-1, the J gene TRBJ1-1, with a tentative D call TRBD1 (6 bases). V was clipped by 5 bases and J by 4 bases, with 8 bases between them. There are 11 residues in the CDR3. Germline CDR1 and CDR2: DFQATT and SNEGSKA (reference sequence). CDR3 in DNA: TGCAGTGCTGTCAGGGGCACTGAAGCTTTCTTT. This translates into CSAVRGTEAFF.

The rearrangement uses TRBV28 and TRBJ1-6; 8 bases fit TRBD1. V was pared by 1 base and J by 5 bases, with 4 bases of the junction left unmatched. Germline V CDR1 and CDR2: MDHEN, SYDVKM. The CDR3 runs to 16 residues. CDR3 loop: CASSLLTGVDNSPLHF. CDR3 in DNA: TGTGCCAGCAGTTTATTGACAGGGGTTGATAATTCACCCCTCCACTTT.

V usage is TRBV6-6 and J usage is TRBJ1-1; D remains ambiguous. The V gene lost 6 bases and the J gene lost 1 base, with 3 bases spanning the gap. CDR3 size: 11 residues. Germline assignment: CDR1 MNHNY and CDR2 SVGAGI (reference sequence). The CDR3 region has the DNA TGTGCCAGCAGGGCGAACACTGAAGCTTTCTTT. The encoded protein is CASRANTEAFF.

The rearrangement joins TRBV18 to TRBJ1-3; 8 nucleotides match TRBD1. Losses at the gene ends were 3 bases for V and 4 bases for J; bases not matched to a gene: 5. There are 15 residues in the CDR3. Per the germline V gene, CDR1 is KGHSH and CDR2 is LQKENI. The CDR3 nucleotides read TGTGCCAGCTCACCGGACAGGGTATCCGGAAACACCATATATTTT. It translates to CASSPDRVSGNTIYF.

This sequence joins TRBV5-1 and TRBJ2-2; D is possibly TRBD1 (6 bases). Germline values: CDR1 SGHRS, CDR2 YFSETQ. The CDR3 has 16 amino acids. V was trimmed by 7 bases and J by 0 bases, leaving 16 bases between them. The chain's CDR3 is CASVSRAGANTGELFF. The CDR3 DNA is TGCGCCAGCGTCAGCCGAGCAGGGGCGAACACCGGGGAGCTGTTTTTT. Together with reference TRBV5-1 and TRBJ2-2, the CDR3 gives the full variable domain: KAGVTQTPRYLIKTRGQQVTLSCSPISGHRSVSWYQQTPGQGLQFLFEYFSETQRNKGNFPGRFSGRQFSNSRSEMNVSTLELGDSALYLCASVSRAGANTGELFFGEGSRLTVL.

The CDR3 bases are TGCGCCAGCAGCTCGCTAGCGGGAGCAGCAGATACGCAGTATTTT. Translating it yields CASSSLAGAADTQYF. This rearrangement joins TRBV5-1 to TRBJ2-3, with 10 positions matching TRBD2. Germline V gene sequence: CDR1 SGHRS, CDR2 YFSETQ. This CDR3 comprises 15 residues. V dropped 3 bases and J dropped 4; count of bases not matched to a gene: 5.

The V and J genes are TRBV6-5 and TRBJ1-2; D is perhaps TRBD1 (6 bases). Germline V lookup: CDR1 MNHEY, CDR2 SVGAGI. V dropped 7 bases and J dropped 7 bases, with 19 bases sitting between them. There are 14 residues in the CDR3. CDR3 nucleotide sequence: TGTGCCAGCATCGGACAGAGGCCCGCCCGTGGCTACACCTTC. It codes for CASIGQRPARGYTF.

CDR3 sequence (DNA): TGCGCCAGCAGCTTGATCGGGGGGGCGGCTGAAGCTTTCTTT. The encoded protein is CASSLIGGAAEAFF. V and J are TRBV5-1 and TRBJ1-1; possible D gene TRBD1, 6 bases. The CDR3 totals 14 residues. Germline lookup yields CDR1 SGHRS and CDR2 YFSETQ. Between the trimmed V and J ends, which lost 1 base and 6 bases, there was a span of 13 bases.

The chain links TRBV9 to TRBJ2-1, with 10 bases identical to TRBD2. The CDR3 runs to 14 residues. V lost 5 bases and J lost 8; bases outside the gene matches: 7. Per germline, CDR1 SGDLS and CDR2 YYNGEE. The CDR3: CASSQASGGYEQFF. CDR3 DNA sequence: TGTGCCAGCAGTCAGGCTAGCGGGGGTTATGAGCAGTTCTTC.

This sequence joins TRBV15 and TRBJ2-2; 8 bases align to TRBD2. Germline V gene sequence: CDR1 LNHNV, CDR2 YYDKDF (reference sequence). J was trimmed by 7 bases and V by 5 bases; bases with no gene match: 9. This CDR3 spans 15 amino acids. This chain's CDR3 is CATSEGLEGNGELFF. CDR3 sequence (DNA): TGTGCCACCAGCGAGGGACTAGAGGGTAACGGGGAGCTGTTTTTT.

J is TRBJ2-7 and V is TRBV4-1; D is perhaps TRBD2 (6 bases). CDR1 MGHRA and CDR2 YSYEKL come from the germline V gene. V dropped 1 base and J dropped 2 bases, with 9 bases sitting between them. The CDR3 consists of 14 residues. The CDR3 is CASSQGDSPYEQYF. The CDR3 DNA reads TGCGCCAGCAGCCAAGGGGACTCGCCCTACGAGCAGTACTTC.

This sequence joins TRBV4-2 and TRBJ2-1; TRBD2 agrees at 8 bases. The length of the CDR3 is 17 residues. In germline, CDR1 is LGHNA, CDR2 YNFKEQ. J gave up 2 bases and V 2 bases, and 8 bases lay outside the gene matches. CDR3 nucleotides: TGTGCCAGCAGCCAAACGCGTGGCGGGGGGACCTACAATGAGCAGTTCTTC. It encodes CASSQTRGGGTYNEQFF.

The chain combines TRBV5-8 with TRBJ2-7, with a tentative D call TRBD2 (6 bases). V was pared by 5 bases and J by 4 bases, with 16 bases between. The CDR3 is 14 residues long. Germline V lookup: CDR1 SGHTS, CDR2 YDEGEE. DNA of the CDR3: TGTGCCAGCAGACGGCTAGCGAAACGTTACGAGCAGTACTTC. It is translated as CASRRLAKRYEQYF.

The chain uses TRBV5-1 and TRBJ2-7; 11 bases are shared with TRBD2. The CDR3 runs to 14 residues. The J segment lost 3 bases and the V segment lost 5 bases, leaving 4 bases of the junction unmatched. The germline CDR1 and CDR2 sequences are SGHRS and YFSETQ. CDR3 sequence reads: CASRAGTSGYEQYF. The CDR3 DNA reads TGCGCCAGCAGGGCCGGGACTAGCGGCTACGAGCAGTACTTC.

This rearrangement joins TRBV6-6 to TRBJ1-4; no firm D call. Germline V CDR1 and CDR2: MNHNY, SVGAGI (reference sequence). The length of the CDR3 is 15 residues. V shed 0 bases and J shed 1 base, with 6 bases lying between them. CDR3 residues: CASSYSAGTNEKLFF. The CDR3 DNA reads TGTGCCAGCAGTTACTCAGCAGGAACTAATGAAAAACTGTTTTTT.

This sequence joins TRBV4-3 and TRBJ2-5; TRBD2 aligns across 9 bases. The V and J ends lost 1 base and 5 bases, in that order; junction bases with no gene match: 5. The germline V gene encodes CDR1 LGHNA and CDR2 YSLEER. The CDR3 is 15 residues long. The CDR3 region is CASSQGSGLAETQYF. Here the CDR3 DNA reads TGCGCCAGCAGCCAAGGTTCCGGACTAGCGGAGACCCAGTACTTC.

This clone was recorded once. The rearrangement links TRBV7-3 to TRBJ2-3, with D unresolved. This CDR3 has 14 residues. The germline CDR1 and CDR2 sequences are SGHTA and FQGTGA. The V end lost 5 bases, the J end lost 6 bases, and 15 bases lay between the germline ends. For the CDR3, the DNA is TGTGCCAGCAGCGTGACTGGTTTTAAGGATACGCAGTATTTT. It translates to CASSVTGFKDTQYF.

The chain employs TRBV5-1 and TRBJ2-3; D might be TRBD2 (6 bases). V lost 4 bases and J lost 0, with 15 bases in between. Looked up from germline, CDR1 is SGHRS and CDR2 is YFSETQ. The CDR3 consists of 16 residues. The CDR3 nucleotides read TGCGCCAGCAGCGTCAGACTAGATCCTAGCACAGATACGCAGTATTTT. Its protein is CASSVRLDPSTDTQYF.

The chain has TRBV28 and TRBJ2-3, with no clear D. The length of the CDR3 is 19 residues. Germline V CDR1 and CDR2: MDHEN, SYDVKM. V lost 0 bases and J lost 2, with 21 bases in between. The CDR3 DNA is TGTGCCAGCAGTTTATGGGCCGACTCCTCGGAATATGTCACAGATACGCAGTATTTT. Translation gives CASSLWADSSEYVTDTQYF.

J is TRBJ1-1 and V is TRBV25-1, with D possibly being TRBD1 (5 bases). The CDR3 contains 15 residues. Germline V CDR1 and CDR2: MGHDK, SYGVNS. The V and J ends lost 1 base and 0 bases respectively, with 9 bases between them. CDR3 bases: TGTGCCAGCAGTGAATCGGGGGAACTGAACACTGAAGCTTTCTTT. Residues: CASSESGELNTEAFF.

The rearrangement joins TRBV4-3 to TRBJ2-5, with 7 bases fitting TRBD1. Germline CDR1 and CDR2: LGHNA and YSLEER. After removal of 4 bases from V and 5 bases from J, the junction contained 10 bases not matched to a gene. The CDR3 runs to 15 residues. The CDR3 loop is CASSPDKGASETQYF. In nucleotides, the CDR3 is TGCGCCAGCAGCCCTGACAAGGGGGCTTCTGAGACCCAGTACTTC.

V usage is TRBV4-1 and J usage is TRBJ2-1, with 7 bases fitting TRBD2. The CDR3 consists of 19 residues. J was trimmed by 3 bases and V by 6 bases; bases with no gene match: 20. In germline, CDR1 is MGHRA, CDR2 YSYEKL. CDR3 DNA sequence: TGCGCCAGCAGACGAAAATCGGGCGCCCTAGCGGACCTCTACAATGAGCAGTTCTTC. Protein product: CASRRKSGALADLYNEQFF.

This rearrangement joins TRBV2 to TRBJ2-7; 7 bases are shared with TRBD1. This CDR3 comprises 13 residues. The trim removed 5 bases at V and 5 bases at J, leaving 6 bases unmatched. Germline CDR1 reads SNHLY; CDR2 reads FYNNEI. CDR3: CASSLQGKHEQYF. For the CDR3, the DNA is TGTGCCAGCAGTTTACAGGGGAAGCACGAGCAGTACTTC.

The chain combines TRBV6-5 with TRBJ2-7; D unresolved. V shed 4 bases and J shed 3 bases, with 13 bases lying between them. In germline, CDR1 is MNHEY, CDR2 SVGAGI. The CDR3 totals 14 residues. For the CDR3, the DNA is TGTGCCAGCAGTTCCTATACTGGTCGCTACGAGCAGTACTTC. This encodes CASSSYTGRYEQYF.

The chain has TRBV10-3 and TRBJ1-4, with D possibly TRBD1 on 5 matching bases. Germline lookup yields CDR1 ENHRY and CDR2 SYGVKD. The CDR3 totals 14 residues. Trimming shortened V by 6 bases and J by 2 bases, and 10 bases separated the two germline ends. CDR3 sequence (DNA): TGTGCCATCAGCGAGGGGAGCACTAATGAAAAACTGTTTTTT. Encoded protein: CAISEGSTNEKLFF.

V and J are TRBV29-1 and TRBJ2-1; tentative D call: TRBD1 (6 bases). Trimming cost V 3 bases and J 3 bases, with 12 bases left between them. The CDR3 consists of 14 residues. Per the germline V gene, CDR1 is SQVTM and CDR2 is ANQGSEA. Written as DNA, the CDR3 is TGCAGCGTTGATATGGGGGCCCACTACAATGAGCAGTTCTTC. Amino acid sequence: CSVDMGAHYNEQFF.